This entry lists 5 T cell receptor beta chains sequenced from one sample in a study of T cell changes during pregnancy in multiple sclerosis. Generated by immunoSEQ multiplex PCR, the TCRdb table keeps only in-frame clones and is missing some. The repertoire consists of nearly 45,000 clones, with 90% to 97% occurring once and the leading ten covering approximately 1%. Sample: peripheral blood, taken in the second trimester of pregnancy. All receptors derive from a female donor with multiple sclerosis, enrolled in a pregnancy study.

This rearrangement joins TRBV10-3 to TRBJ2-2; tentative D call: TRBD1 (5 bases). Germline V CDR1 and CDR2: ENHRY, SYGVKD. V lost 2 bases and J 4 bases, leaving 11 bases between the germline ends. This CDR3 comprises 15 residues. The CDR3: CAISELGPGTGELFF. As DNA, the CDR3 is TGTGCCATCAGTGAGCTGGGGCCAGGCACCGGGGAGCTGTTTTTT.

The rearrangement links TRBV2 to TRBJ1-1; 9 bases map to TRBD1. V was pared by 6 bases and J by 7 bases, with 9 bases of the junction left unmatched. Germline lookup yields CDR1 SNHLY and CDR2 FYNNEI. The length of the CDR3 is 14 residues. CDR3 bases: TGTGCCAGCAGACCCCGGGACAGGGTTGGTGAAGCTTTCTTT. Amino acid sequence: CASRPRDRVGEAFF.

The chain uses TRBV4-1 and TRBJ1-6; D call uncertain. There are 12 residues in the CDR3. The ends were cut back, 1 base at V and 13 bases at J, with 8 bases in the middle. Germline V gene sequence: CDR1 MGHRA, CDR2 YSYEKL. CDR3 loop: CASSQGPFPLHF. The DNA for the CDR3 is TGCGCCAGCAGCCAAGGGCCATTTCCCCTCCACTTT.

This sequence joins TRBV7-8 and TRBJ2-2, with D possibly being TRBD1 (6 bases). This CDR3 is 16 amino acids long. Germline V lookup: CDR1 SGHVS, CDR2 FQNEAQ. The germline V and J ends were trimmed by 5 bases and 0 bases, with 13 bases remaining between them. The CDR3 region is CASSRTGTTNTGELFF. CDR3 DNA: TGTGCCAGCAGCCGAACCGGGACAACGAACACCGGGGAGCTGTTTTTT.

This clone has a single count. The V and J genes are TRBV6-1 and TRBJ2-5; tentative D call: TRBD1 (5 bases). The CDR3 is 13 residues long. Per germline, CDR1 MNHNS and CDR2 SASEGT. The ends were cut back, 7 bases at V and 5 bases at J, with 14 bases in the middle. Written as DNA, the CDR3 is TGTGCCAGCACCCAGGGCCTTTGGGAGACCCAGTACTTC. Protein sequence: CASTQGLWETQYF.